The 10 T cell receptor beta chains below all came from one sample that was sequenced in a study of control samples from healthy donors and cancer patients. Sequencing was performed with immunoSEQ multiplex PCR; in TCRdb, only in-frame clones are kept and a portion is missing. The sample lists 150,000 to 200,000 clones; roughly 90% were seen once. Source material: blood. All receptors come from a woman aged 45-59 years in good health.

The rearrangement uses TRBV30 and TRBJ2-2, with 11 positions matching TRBD2. V shed 2 bases, J shed 6 bases, and the junction held 2 bases outside the gene matches. Germline CDR1 GTSNPN, CDR2 SVGIG (reference sequence). The CDR3 is 14 amino acids. CDR3 residues: CAWSLAGGAGELFF. CDR3 sequence (DNA): TGTGCCTGGAGTTTAGCGGGGGGGGCCGGGGAGCTGTTTTTT.

DNA for the CDR3: TGCGCCAGCAGCCTAAAAGTCGGGACACGCTCGAACACCGGGGAGCTGTTTTTT. Translated: CASSLKVGTRSNTGELFF. This chain links TRBV4-3 with TRBJ2-2; D might be TRBD1 (6 bases). Germline V gene sequence: CDR1 LGHNA, CDR2 YSLEER. Trimming removed 4 bases from V and 0 bases from J, with 18 bases in between. The length of the CDR3 is 18 residues.

This clone was observed a few times. This chain links TRBV9 with TRBJ2-1; possible D gene TRBD1, 6 bases. V was shortened by 4 bases and J by 2 bases, with 13 bases between the two germline ends. The CDR3 runs to 15 residues. Germline lookup yields CDR1 SGDLS and CDR2 YYNGEE. This CDR3 reads CASSQGSGAYNEQFF. The CDR3 DNA reads as TGTGCCAGCAGCCAGGGGAGCGGAGCCTACAATGAGCAGTTCTTC.

Remarks on this clone: Additional DNA sequences in this sample encode the identical CDR3. This chain joins TRBV18 and TRBJ1-1, with D perhaps matching TRBD1 (5 bases). This CDR3 is built from 13 residues. Germline V gene sequence: CDR1 KGHSH, CDR2 LQKENI. V was pared by 3 bases and J by 1 base, with 6 bases between. The CDR3 sequence is CASSPQGNTEAFF. CDR3 sequence (DNA): TGTGCCAGCTCACCTCAGGGGAACACTGAAGCTTTCTTT.

This sequence joins TRBV4-1 and TRBJ2-1, with a possible D match to TRBD2 (5 bases). Deletions cut 5 bases from V and 2 bases from J, with 10 bases between. CDR3 length: 14 residues. Germline loops: CDR1 MGHRA, CDR2 YSYEKL. The CDR3 is CASSGIATYNEQFF. CDR3 nucleotides: TGCGCCAGCAGCGGGATAGCGACCTACAATGAGCAGTTCTTC.

The chain has TRBV3-1 (or the pseudogene TRBV3-2) and TRBJ2-5, with TRBD2 as a possible D gene (6 bases). The germline CDR1 and CDR2 sequences are LGHDT and YNNKEL (reference sequence). This CDR3 has 18 residues. Trimming removed 2 bases at V and 4 bases at J, with 23 bases between. The CDR3 here is CASSQPTGAYTEGETQYF. The CDR3 DNA reads as TGTGCCAGCAGCCAACCCACCGGCGCGTACACGGAGGGAGAGACCCAGTACTTC.

This chain links TRBV4-3 with TRBJ1-4; maybe TRBD1 (5 bases). CDR3 length: 14 amino acids. Trimming cost V 4 bases and J 4 bases, with 10 bases left between them. Germline V gives CDR1 LGHNA, CDR2 YSLEER. CDR3 loop: CASSPQGDNEKLFF. The CDR3 nucleotides read TGCGCCAGCAGCCCTCAGGGTGATAATGAAAAACTGTTTTTT.

The chain carries TRBV28 and TRBJ2-5, with TRBD1 identical over 9 bases. V shed 3 bases and J 4 bases; nucleotides not matched to a gene: 6. The CDR3 sequence is 15 residues long. Germline lookup yields CDR1 MDHEN and CDR2 SYDVKM. CDR3 in DNA: TGTGCCAGCAGTTTCGGGGGACAGGGAAGAGAGACCCAGTACTTC. Its translation: CASSFGGQGRETQYF.

The chain joins TRBV20-1 to TRBJ2-1; no reliable D call. Trimming took 3 bases from V and 6 from J, leaving 3 bases between them. The CDR3 is 10 amino acids. CDR1 is DFQATT, CDR2 SNEGSKA, per germline (reference sequence). CDR3 sequence (DNA): TGCAGTGCTAGGTTCAATGAGCAGTTCTTC. Amino acid sequence: CSARFNEQFF.

In its sample, this clone was seen a few times. The rearrangement links TRBV27 to TRBJ2-3, with TRBD2 matching over 8 bases. After removal of 6 bases from V and 5 bases from J, the junction contained 13 bases not matched to a gene. CDR3 length equals 16 residues. Germline assignment: CDR1 MNHEY and CDR2 SMNVEV (reference sequence). The CDR3 here is CASSLTPGLGRDTQYF. The CDR3 coding sequence is TGTGCCAGCAGCCTTACGCCGGGACTAGGACGAGATACGCAGTATTTT.